The clone carrying this TCR beta chain was seen a single time. The antigen is undetermined. RNA amounts of about 0.45 to 1 ug underwent reverse transcription with random hexamers. MiXCR, run by TCRdb on the immunoSEQ multiplex PCR reads, gives a single entry per CDR3 protein. This sample has about 240,000 distinct CDR3 sequences, with 90% to 96% found just once. The data were taken from a study of CD8 T cells in Susac syndrome. On the study more broadly: At blood draw, Susac syndrome patients were therapy-naive, on corticosteroids, or on intravenous immunoglobulin alone.

Both CD4+ and CD8+ T cells were negatively isolated, and TEMRA cells underwent FACS enrichment. Study results and caveats: It was acknowledged by the study that relatively few individuals were included in its TCR sequencing and HLA analysis.

V was pared by 1 base and J by 8 bases, with 14 bases between. Germline V gene lookup returns CDR1 SGHAT and CDR2 FQNNGV. This CDR3 region has 14 residues. What was sequenced was CD4+ T cells from PBMCs. This sequence joins TRBV11-2 and TRBJ1-1; tentatively, D is TRBD1 (5 bases). The source is a human donor with Susac syndrome. The CDR3 DNA is TGTGCCAGCAGCTTAGGTGGGACGCATTTCGAAGCTTTCTTT. It specifies CASSLGGTHFEAFF.